This TCR beta chain was retrieved from a study of blood T cell repertoires in COVID-19 (dated by TCRdb to 2018 to 2021). Regarding the complete study: The collaborator samples originated in the United States, Italy and Spain and spanned the acute and convalescent phases of COVID-19. Subjects who had been exposed to COVID-19, were actively infected with it, or had recovered from it provided the deeply sampled blood TCRbeta repertoires that made up the dataset. Nearly every sample came with metadata listing a de-identified subject ID, COVID-19 status, age in years and sex. The samples were drawn from the first 160 participants of the ongoing ImmuneRACE study and from 1,254 subjects provided by 6 global collaborators. The material from the prospective study consisted of cDNA or gDNA derived from T cells, B-cell-depleted T cells, or PBMCs. HLA class I and class II types, where available, came from metadata supplied by the sample provider rather than from assay-based typing. The repertoires were released in a freely available public database intended as a resource for research on the immune response to SARS-CoV-2. The investigation overall reported the following: How much clinical and demographic metadata was included differed by source and by participant, and the metadata was provided uncurated.

A second Seattle source provided samples from volunteer blood donors who had recovered from COVID-19. The collaborating institutions used their own protocols to collect whole blood in K2EDTA tubes. Collaborator samples were shipped for TCRbeta analysis as frozen whole blood, isolated PBMCs, or DNA extracted from either sample type. Remarks on this clone: Its antigen target is currently unknown. Per-nucleotide qualities are absent, and no much larger clonotype sits a single base away.

The immunoSEQ Assay, a bias-controlled multiplex PCR, was used to amplify TCRbeta CDR3 regions from genomic DNA. In the paper's pipeline: Within the assay, amplification of reference gene primers was used to estimate how many nucleated cells each sample contained. To quantify the absolute abundance of each unique TCRbeta CDR3 rearrangement, sequence reads were collapsed and filtered. Productive Simpson clonality was computed per sample as the square root of Simpson's diversity index over productive rearrangements. TCRdb re-hosts the immuneACCESS table, in-frame sequences only. Its copies lack some clones; in the studies checked, an unresolved V gene accounts for under half of them, and the cause for the rest is not known. V, J and clone size are taken as reported in that table, and D and trimming were inferred from the DNA itself. The sample records about 140,000 clones, roughly 80% of which are singletons. In total, the top ten clones hold around 3.4% of the sample.

CDR1 and CDR2 (LNHDA, SQIVND) derive from the germline V gene (reference sequence). A distance of 16 bases separates the germline ends of V and J, which lose 7 bases and 4 bases respectively. Including the terminal cysteine and phenylalanine, the CDR3 comprises 14 residues. Left in the record is the CDR3 DNA by itself, 42 bases read in frame from the first base. The sequence links TRBV19 to TRBJ1-2, with TRBD1 tentatively as D gene (6 bases match). The sequence was obtained from a man aged 70-80 years who had recovered from COVID-19. Source material: peripheral blood. This receptor carries the CDR3 CASTTDRTTYGYTF. The nucleotides read TGTGCCAGTACCACGGACAGAACTACCTATGGCTACACCTTC.